Below, 28 T cell receptor beta chains from the same sample are listed, as sequenced in a study of post-analysis software for immune sequencing data. Findings of the study overall: The study found TRBV5-6, TRBV5-1 and TRBV20-1 among five TRBV segments more frequent in patients than controls.

Which antigens these TCRs recognize remains unknown. Unique molecular identifiers were carried by the TCR beta cDNA libraries. TCRdb reprocessed the PCR reads with MiXCR, giving one entry per CDR3 protein. The table includes roughly 870,000 distinct CDR3 sequences, roughly 50% detected once. What was sequenced was blood. The receptors stem from a girl aged 10 to 17 with multiple sclerosis.

CDR3 nucleotides: TGTGCCAGCAGTCCAGGGGAGGGCAATCAGCCCCAGCATTTT. Its protein product is CASSPGEGNQPQHF. This chain uses TRBV12-3 or TRBV12-4 with TRBJ1-5; tentative D call: TRBD1 (6 bases). Trimming took off 5 bases at V and 2 bases at J, with 10 bases between the two ends. This CDR3 comprises 14 residues.

The chain has TRBV5-1 and TRBJ1-6; D is uncertain. This CDR3 comprises 12 residues. Trimming removed 0 bases from V and 10 bases from J, with 5 bases in between. Germline V lookup: CDR1 SGHRS, CDR2 YFSETQ. This chain's CDR3 is CASSLVHSPLHF. The DNA of the CDR3 is TGCGCCAGCAGCTTGGTTCACTCACCCCTCCACTTT.

The gene calls are TRBV21-1 and TRBJ2-7; the listed D gene, TRBD1, was not tested against the DNA. The DNA end favors TRBJ2-5, so the J call may be wrong. TRBV21-1 is noted as a pseudogene. This CDR3 contains 18 residues. The CDR3 coding sequence is TGTGCCAGCAGCACAGAACTCGTCCCGGGACAGGGACTGGAGACCCAGTACTTC. It is translated as CASSTELVPGQGLETQYF.

The chain recombines TRBV29-1 with TRBJ2-3; perhaps TRBD2 as D (5 bases). This CDR3 spans 14 amino acids. Germline CDR1 is SQVTM and CDR2 is ANQGSEA. Trimming pared 4 bases from V and 0 bases from J, leaving 11 bases between. The CDR3 here is CSVALGVSTDTQYF. The CDR3 bases are TGCAGCGTTGCTCTCGGGGTCAGCACAGATACGCAGTATTTT.

This clonotype was observed a few times. J is TRBJ2-5 and V is TRBV25-1; D unresolved. Germline-derived CDR1 and CDR2 are MGHDK and SYGVNS. CDR3 length equals 17 residues. The germline V and J ends were trimmed by 2 bases and 2 bases, with 18 bases remaining between them. In DNA, the CDR3 is TGTGCCAGCAGTGAAACCCCCCCCATCGTGGCGCAAGAGACCCAGTACTTC. Protein product: CASSETPPIVAQETQYF.

The DNA of the CDR3 is TGTGCCAGCAGCCTACTTAGCGGGATCTCCACAGATACGCAGTATTTT. Amino acid sequence: CASSLLSGISTDTQYF. This rearrangement joins TRBV7-9 to TRBJ2-3, with 8 bases that match TRBD2. The CDR3 runs to 16 residues. Germline loops: CDR1 SEHNR, CDR2 FQNEAQ (reference sequence). V gave up 5 bases and J gave up 2 bases; unmatched junction bases: 9.

This chain connects TRBV5-1 to TRBJ2-2, with 7 bases identical to TRBD2. CDR3 length: 16 amino acids. J lost 2 bases, V lost 4 bases, and 8 bases had no gene match. Germline CDR1 and CDR2: SGHRS and YFSETQ. CDR3 residues: CASSPLGGSNTGELFF. CDR3 DNA sequence: TGCGCCAGCAGCCCCCTTGGCGGGAGTAACACCGGGGAGCTGTTTTTT.

This sequence joins TRBV29-1 and TRBJ1-2; possibly TRBD1 for D (6 bases). This CDR3 is built from 12 residues. Trimming took 5 bases from V and 8 from J, leaving 15 bases between them. The germline CDR1 and CDR2 sequences are SQVTM and ANQGSEA. The CDR3 region is CSVTQGGRGYTF. CDR3 DNA: TGCAGCGTTACACAGGGAGGACGGGGCTACACCTTC. Variable domain in full (rest from reference TRBV29-1 and TRBJ1-2): SAVISQKPSRDICQRGTSLTIQCQVDSQVTMMFWYRQQPGQSLTLIATANQGSEATYESGFVIDKFPISRPNLTFSTLTVSNMSPEDSSIYLCSVTQGGRGYTFGSGTRLTVV.

This clonotype came up a few times. The CDR3 bases are TGCGCCAGCAGCTTGGGACTAGCGGGCGGGCGACGGTACAATGAGCAGTTCTTC. Its protein product is CASSLGLAGGRRYNEQFF. The chain carries TRBV5-1 and TRBJ2-1, with 10 bases lining up with TRBD2. CDR1 is SGHRS and CDR2 is YFSETQ in the germline V gene. V shed 0 bases and J 4 bases; nucleotides not matched to a gene: 10. The CDR3 has 18 amino acids.

This clonotype has only one observation. The rearrangement links TRBV9 to TRBJ2-1; a possible D gene is TRBD2 (7 bases). Trimming pared 4 bases from V and 9 bases from J, leaving 20 bases between. Germline V CDR1 and CDR2: SGDLS, YYNGEE. This CDR3 region has 15 residues. The CDR3 here is CASSQLGGLGGEQFF. CDR3 DNA sequence: TGTGCCAGCAGCCAGCTCGGGGGGCTCGGCGGTGAGCAGTTCTTC.

With respect to this clonotype: The junction departs from germline at one end; a sequencing error may be responsible. This chain links TRBV4-1 with TRBJ1-4; 10 bases line up with TRBD1. Germline V gives CDR1 MGHRA, CDR2 YSYEKL. The CDR3 consists of 16 residues. DNA for the CDR3: TGCGCCAGCAGCTCTGGTTCCGGGACAGGGGAGGAAAAGCTGTTTTTT. This encodes CASSSGSGTGEEKLFF.

The V gene is TRBV20-1, the J gene TRBJ1-5; TRBD1 matches at 7 bases. Germline V lookup: CDR1 DFQATT, CDR2 SNEGSKA (reference sequence). Trimming removed 6 bases from V and 2 bases from J; junction bases left unmatched: 7. There are 14 residues in the CDR3. The CDR3 DNA sequence: TGCAGTGCCCGGGACAGAAAAGGCAATCAGCCCCAGCATTTT. It codes for CSARDRKGNQPQHF.

This chain joins TRBV14 and TRBJ2-5; 7 bases are a match to TRBD1. The germline V gene encodes CDR1 SGHDN and CDR2 FVKESK. The CDR3 has 16 amino acids. J lost 4 bases, V lost 4 bases, and 12 bases had no gene match. Here the CDR3 reads CASSRVAGTDRETQYF. CDR3 bases: TGTGCCAGCAGCCGCGTAGCTGGGACAGATAGAGAGACCCAGTACTTC. The whole variable domain, filled in from reference TRBV14 and TRBJ2-5, reads EAGVTQFPSHSVIEKGQTVTLRCDPISGHDNLYWYRRVMGKEIKFLLHFVKESKQDESGMPNNRFLAERTGGTYSTLKVQPAELEDSGVYFCASSRVAGTDRETQYFGPGTRLLVL.

This clonotype has only one observation. The chain joins TRBV18 to TRBJ2-1; 11 bases line up with TRBD1. The germline V gene has CDR1 KGHSH and CDR2 LQKENI. The CDR3 consists of 14 residues. The ends lost 5 bases at V and 8 bases at J; junction bases unmatched: 5. The CDR3 loop reads CASSGRTGGDEQFF. As DNA, the CDR3 is TGTGCCAGCTCAGGCCGGACAGGGGGCGATGAGCAGTTCTTC.

The chain recombines TRBV6-1 with TRBJ2-1, with no clear D. This CDR3 is built from 14 residues. Trimming removed 1 base at V and 7 bases at J, with 11 bases between. Germline CDR1 reads MNHNS; CDR2 reads SASEGT. This CDR3 reads CASSEDPRANEQFF. CDR3 nucleotide sequence: TGTGCCAGCAGTGAAGACCCCCGGGCTAATGAGCAGTTCTTC.

V gene TRBV20-1 combines with J gene TRBJ2-7; D is perhaps TRBD2 (6 bases). The CDR3 runs to 14 residues. The germline gives CDR1 DFQATT, CDR2 SNEGSKA (reference sequence). V lost 3 bases and J lost 1, with 13 bases in between. CDR3 residues: CSASGGLASYEQYF. The CDR3 nucleotides read TGCAGTGCTAGTGGGGGGTTGGCATCCTACGAGCAGTACTTC.

The rearrangement joins TRBV20-1 to TRBJ1-5; weak D call: TRBD1 (5 bases). V lost 2 bases, J lost 0 bases, and 11 bases lay in between. This CDR3 spans 15 amino acids. From germline, CDR1 is DFQATT and CDR2 SNEGSKA (reference sequence). The CDR3 DNA reads as TGCAGTGCTAGAACAGGCGGCTATAGCAATCAGCCCCAGCATTTT. Encoded protein: CSARTGGYSNQPQHF.

The CDR3 DNA reads as TGCAGCGTAACACAACTAGCGCGGGGTGATGAGCAGTACTTC. Encoded protein: CSVTQLARGDEQYF. The chain couples TRBV29-1 to TRBJ2-5; 7 bases are a match to TRBD2. Germline CDR1 SQVTM, CDR2 ANQGSEA. This CDR3 is 14 amino acids long. J lost 11 bases, V lost 6 bases, and 18 bases had no gene match.

The chain links TRBV6-6 to TRBJ2-7, with 9 positions matching TRBD2. V was clipped by 6 bases and J by 3 bases; unmatched bases: 6. The CDR3 is 14 residues long. The V gene's germline CDR1 is MNHNY and CDR2 SVGAGI (reference sequence). The chain's CDR3 is CASRRAGGDYEQYF. In DNA, the CDR3 is TGTGCCAGCAGGCGGGCGGGGGGGGACTACGAGCAGTACTTC.

This rearrangement joins TRBV9 to TRBJ2-6; D is undetermined. Trimming pared 3 bases from V and 0 bases from J, leaving 7 bases between. This CDR3 is 15 amino acids long. The germline CDR1 and CDR2 sequences are SGDLS and YYNGEE. The CDR3 spells CASSGRPSGANVLTF. Written as DNA, the CDR3 is TGTGCCAGCAGCGGCCGCCCCTCTGGGGCCAACGTCCTGACTTTC.

This rearrangement joins TRBV5-1 to TRBJ1-4; weak D call: TRBD1 (5 bases). Trimming cost V 3 bases and J 5 bases, with 17 bases left between them. CDR3 length equals 16 residues. CDR1 SGHRS and CDR2 YFSETQ come from the germline V gene. CDR3 loop: CASSSIPGPRNEKLFF. CDR3 sequence (DNA): TGCGCCAGCAGCTCGATTCCGGGACCCCGAAATGAAAAACTGTTTTTT.

The chain recombines TRBV3-1 with TRBJ2-1, with 8 positions matching TRBD1. From germline, CDR1 is LGHDT and CDR2 YNNKEL (reference sequence). J lost 0 bases, V lost 2 bases, and 6 bases had no gene match. This CDR3 spans 17 amino acids. In DNA, the CDR3 is TGTGCCAGCAGCCAACCGACAGGGGTTCCCTCCTACAATGAGCAGTTCTTC. It codes for CASSQPTGVPSYNEQFF.

In this sample, this clonotype turned up a few times. This chain links TRBV12-3 or TRBV12-4 with TRBJ1-1; D call uncertain. V was trimmed by 6 bases and J by 11 bases, leaving 19 bases between them. The CDR3 has 13 residues. The CDR3, as DNA: TGTGCCAGCAGAAGAATAAACACCCTTCTGGCTTTCTTT. Translating it yields CASRRINTLLAFF.

This clonotype was picked up a small number of times. This chain links TRBV4-2 with TRBJ2-7, with 14 nucleotides matching TRBD2. Per the germline V gene, CDR1 is LGHNA and CDR2 is YNFKEQ. The CDR3 covers 17 residues. V trimming: 2 bases; J trimming: 3 bases; junction bases outside the gene matches: 6. CDR3 coding DNA: TGTGCCAGCAGCCAAATAACCGGGACTAGCGGGGGCTACGAGCAGTACTTC. This encodes CASSQITGTSGGYEQYF.

CDR3 in amino acids: CASSLGAAVTSTDTQYF. DNA of the CDR3: TGCGCCAGCAGCTTGGGGGCAGCTGTGACTAGCACAGATACGCAGTATTTT. This chain links TRBV5-1 with TRBJ2-3; D remains unclear. The germline gives CDR1 SGHRS, CDR2 YFSETQ. Trimming shortened V by 0 bases and J by 0 bases, and 14 bases separated the two germline ends. CDR3 size: 17 residues.

This clonotype was found a few times. The V call is TRBV20-1, the J call TRBJ2-3; tentative D call: TRBD2 (6 bases). This CDR3 is 16 amino acids long. Deletions cut 4 bases from V and 1 base from J, with 18 bases between. CDR1 and CDR2 from the germline V gene are DFQATT and SNEGSKA (reference sequence). This CDR3 is CSAIRRLGSGTDTQYF. The CDR3 DNA follows: TGCAGTGCTATACGACGACTAGGAAGCGGCACAGATACGCAGTATTTT.

This rearrangement joins TRBV20-1 to TRBJ2-1; 7 bases line up with TRBD2. Germline loops: CDR1 DFQATT, CDR2 SNEGSKA (reference sequence). The CDR3 totals 14 residues. J was trimmed by 8 bases and V by 5 bases; bases with no gene match: 12. CDR3 sequence: CSALPGLPRHEQFF. CDR3 DNA sequence: TGCAGTGCTCTCCCGGGACTACCTCGCCATGAGCAGTTCTTC.

V gene TRBV6-1 combines with J gene TRBJ2-2; 7 bases fit TRBD2. The CDR3 is made up of 17 amino acids. V gave up 8 bases and J gave up 0 bases; unmatched junction bases: 12. Germline V gene sequence: CDR1 MNHNS, CDR2 SASEGT. The CDR3 DNA is TGTGCCAGCCTTCCCTGGGCTAGCGGTACGAACACCGGGGAGCTGTTTTTT. This gives the protein CASLPWASGTNTGELFF.